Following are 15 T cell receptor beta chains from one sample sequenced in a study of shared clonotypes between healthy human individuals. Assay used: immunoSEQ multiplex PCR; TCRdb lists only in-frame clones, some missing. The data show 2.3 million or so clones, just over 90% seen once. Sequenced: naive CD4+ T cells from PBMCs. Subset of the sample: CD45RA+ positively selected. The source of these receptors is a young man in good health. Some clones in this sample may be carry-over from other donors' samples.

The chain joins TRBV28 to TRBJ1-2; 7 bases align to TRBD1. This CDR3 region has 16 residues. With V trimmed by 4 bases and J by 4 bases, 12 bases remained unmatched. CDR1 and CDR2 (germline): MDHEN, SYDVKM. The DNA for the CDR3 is TGTGCCAGCAGTTATCCAACGACAGGGCCGGGCTATGGCTACACCTTC. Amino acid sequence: CASSYPTTGPGYGYTF.

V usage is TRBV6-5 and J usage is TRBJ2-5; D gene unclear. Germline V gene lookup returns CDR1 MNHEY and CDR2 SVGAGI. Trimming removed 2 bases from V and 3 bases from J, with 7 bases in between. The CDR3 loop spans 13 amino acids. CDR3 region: CASSYMAEETQYF. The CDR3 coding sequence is TGTGCCAGCAGTTACATGGCAGAAGAGACCCAGTACTTC.

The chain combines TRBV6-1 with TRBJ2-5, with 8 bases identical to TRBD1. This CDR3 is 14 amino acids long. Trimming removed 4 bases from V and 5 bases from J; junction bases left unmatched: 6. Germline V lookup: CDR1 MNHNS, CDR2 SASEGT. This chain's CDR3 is CASSATRGLETQYF. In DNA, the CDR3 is TGTGCCAGCAGTGCAACCAGGGGGCTGGAGACCCAGTACTTC.

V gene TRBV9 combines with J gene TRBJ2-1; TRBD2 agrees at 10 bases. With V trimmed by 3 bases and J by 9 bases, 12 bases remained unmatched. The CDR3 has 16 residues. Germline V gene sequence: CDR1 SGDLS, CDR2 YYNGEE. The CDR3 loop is CASSASSGSSYFEQFF. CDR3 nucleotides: TGTGCCAGCAGCGCTTCTAGCGGGAGTAGTTACTTTGAGCAGTTCTTC.

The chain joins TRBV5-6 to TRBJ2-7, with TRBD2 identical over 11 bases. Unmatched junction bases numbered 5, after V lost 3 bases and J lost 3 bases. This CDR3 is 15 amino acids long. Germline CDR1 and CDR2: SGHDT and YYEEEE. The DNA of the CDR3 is TGTGCCAGCAGCTCCCTAGCGGGAGGACTCTACGAGCAGTACTTC. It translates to CASSSLAGGLYEQYF.

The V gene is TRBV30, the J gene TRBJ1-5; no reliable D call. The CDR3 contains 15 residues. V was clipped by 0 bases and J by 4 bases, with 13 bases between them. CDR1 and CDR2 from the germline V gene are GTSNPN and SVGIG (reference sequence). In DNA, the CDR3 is TGTGCCTGGAGTGTCGGTACAACTGGGAATCAGCCCCAGCATTTT. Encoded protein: CAWSVGTTGNQPQHF.

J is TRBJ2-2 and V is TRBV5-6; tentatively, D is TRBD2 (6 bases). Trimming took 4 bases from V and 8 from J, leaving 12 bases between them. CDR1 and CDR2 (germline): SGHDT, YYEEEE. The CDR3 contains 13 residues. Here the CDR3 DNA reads TGTGCCAGCAGCGGAGTAGCGGCGGGGGAGCTGTTTTTT. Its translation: CASSGVAAGELFF.

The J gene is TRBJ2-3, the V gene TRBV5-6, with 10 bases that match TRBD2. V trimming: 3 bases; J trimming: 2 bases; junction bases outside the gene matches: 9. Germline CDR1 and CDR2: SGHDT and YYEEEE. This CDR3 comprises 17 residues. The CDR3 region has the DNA TGTGCCAGCAGCTCCTGGCGGACTAGCGGATACACAGATACGCAGTATTTT. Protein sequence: CASSSWRTSGYTDTQYF.

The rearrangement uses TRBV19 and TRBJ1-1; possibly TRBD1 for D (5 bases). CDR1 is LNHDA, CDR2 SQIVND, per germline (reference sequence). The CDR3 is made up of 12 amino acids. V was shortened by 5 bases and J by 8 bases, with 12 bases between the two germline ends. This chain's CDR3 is CASSREDKEAFF. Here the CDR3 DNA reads TGTGCCAGTAGTCGGGAGGACAAAGAAGCTTTCTTT.

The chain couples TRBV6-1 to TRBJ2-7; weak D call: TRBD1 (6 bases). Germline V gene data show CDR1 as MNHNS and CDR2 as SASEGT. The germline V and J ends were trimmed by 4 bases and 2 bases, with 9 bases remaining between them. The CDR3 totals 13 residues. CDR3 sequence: CASSVGQTYEQYF. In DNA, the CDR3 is TGTGCCAGCAGTGTTGGACAGACCTACGAGCAGTACTTC.

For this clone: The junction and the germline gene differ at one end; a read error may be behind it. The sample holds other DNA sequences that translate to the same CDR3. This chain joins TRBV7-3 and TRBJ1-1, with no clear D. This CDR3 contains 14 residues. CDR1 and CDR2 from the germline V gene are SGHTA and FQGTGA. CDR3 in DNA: TGTGCCAGTAGCTTAGTGGGAGCAAACACTGAAGCTTTCTTT. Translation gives CASSLVGANTEAFF. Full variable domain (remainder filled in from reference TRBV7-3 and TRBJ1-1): GAGVSQTPSNKVTEKGKYVELRCDPISGHTALYWYRQSLGQGPEFLIYFQGTGAADDSGLPNDRFFAVRPEGSVSTLKIQRTERGDSAVYLCASSLVGANTEAFFGQGTRLTVV.

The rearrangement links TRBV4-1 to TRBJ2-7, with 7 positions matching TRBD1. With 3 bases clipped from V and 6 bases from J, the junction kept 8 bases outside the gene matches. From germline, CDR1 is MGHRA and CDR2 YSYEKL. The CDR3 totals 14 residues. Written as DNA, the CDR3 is TGCGCCAGCAGCCAGGACAGGACGTTAACCGAGCAGTACTTC. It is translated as CASSQDRTLTEQYF.

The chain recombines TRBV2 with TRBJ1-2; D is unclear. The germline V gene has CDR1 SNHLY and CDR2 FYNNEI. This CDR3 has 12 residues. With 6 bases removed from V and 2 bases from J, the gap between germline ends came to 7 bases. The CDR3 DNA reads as TGTGCCAGCAGGACTCAGAACTATGGCTACACCTTC. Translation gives CASRTQNYGYTF.

The CDR3 nucleotides read TGTGCCAGCAGCCCGGGACAGGGTGTTTGGGAGCAGTACTTC. It is translated as CASSPGQGVWEQYF. The chain joins TRBV9 to TRBJ2-7, with 9 bases aligning to TRBD1. CDR1 SGDLS and CDR2 YYNGEE come from the germline V gene. The ends lost 4 bases at V and 7 bases at J; junction bases unmatched: 9. The CDR3 is 14 residues long.

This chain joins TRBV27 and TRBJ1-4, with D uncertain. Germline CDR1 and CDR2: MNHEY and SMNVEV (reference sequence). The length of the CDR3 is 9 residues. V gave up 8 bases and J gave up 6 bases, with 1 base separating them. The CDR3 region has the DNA TGTGCCAGCGATGAAAAACTGTTTTTT. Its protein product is CASDEKLFF.